This T cell receptor (beta chain) was recovered during a study of a mutant IDH1 vaccine in newly diagnosed glioma. Time point reported: week 11, during vaccination. What each vaccine dose contained was 300 ug of mutant IDH1 20-mer peptide, accompanied by topical imiquimod. Trimming removed 0 bases from V and 7 bases from J; junction bases left unmatched: 4. Germline V gene data show CDR1 as SGDLS and CDR2 as YYNGEE. The CDR3 runs 15 residues. Points from the study as a whole: Variations in leading peripheral T cell clonotypes appeared to have no connection with pseudoprogression.

TCRdb keeps only in-frame clones here, not all; method: immunoSEQ multiplex PCR. The data show about 25,000 clones, around 70% seen once. This clone appeared once. Its antigen is as yet unknown. The sequence was obtained from a man between 18 and 29 years old with glioma. Some clones in this sample may be carry-over from other donors' samples. The genes are TRBV9 and TRBJ1-6; 7 bases map to TRBD1. The specimen comprised peripheral blood mononuclear cells (PBMCs), sampled from a glioma patient whose treatment included an IDH1 peptide vaccine. CDR3 amino acids: CASSVGDRKNSPLHF. CDR3 coding DNA: TGTGCCAGCAGCGTAGGGGACAGAAAGAATTCACCCCTCCACTTT. Full variable domain (missing parts from reference TRBV9 and TRBJ1-6): DSGVTQTPKHLITATGQRVTLRCSPRSGDLSVYWYQQSLDQGLQFLIQYYNGEERAKGNILERFSAQQFPDLHSELNLSSLELGDSALYFCASSVGDRKNSPLHFGNGTRLTVT.